This TCR beta chain was recorded in a study of cytomegalovirus exposure and HLA in healthy donors. This CDR3 is built from 13 residues. Trimming left V 6 bases short and J 10 bases short, with 13 bases between. Germline V gene sequence: CDR1 MDHEN, CDR2 SYDVKM. Use of 60 Vbeta and 13 Jbeta primers characterized the PCR. Measured with immunoSEQ multiplex PCR; TCRdb has only the in-frame clones, and not every one. The data contain some 70,000 clones, about 70% of them singletons. Notes on the study in general: The authors excluded some V segments, including TRBV6-2 and TRBV6-3, as indistinguishable. Most TCR sequences proved rare, with some public TCRs found in many donors. In vitro, three CMV-associated chains proved specific for CMV antigens.

As regards this clone: The antigen remains undetermined.

The sequencing input was PBMCs. This rearrangement joins TRBV28 to TRBJ1-6; D may be TRBD1 (5 bases). This clonotype originated in a woman in her 30s in good health and CMV-seronegative. CDR3 protein: CASRGNRPSPLHF. The DNA for the CDR3 is TGTGCCAGCAGGGGAAACAGGCCATCACCCCTCCACTTT.